This T cell receptor (beta chain) derives from a study of brain metastases from non-small cell lung cancer. Whole-study results and caveats: T-cell infiltration was lower in brain metastases than primaries (P < 0.001). Brain metastases shared most TCR repertoire with primaries, with sparse T cells.

The CDR3 is 16 amino acids. Trimming cost V 3 bases and J 4 bases; bases outside gene matches: 3. Looked up from germline, CDR1 is KGHSH and CDR2 is LQKENI. Turning to this clone: Its antigen is unknown.

Some clones are missing from TCRdb's copy, which holds only in-frame ones; the method was immunoSEQ multiplex PCR. Of approximately 4,400 clones detected, about 80% appear once; the ten largest clones hold roughly 8%. The receptor was derived from a donor over 35 with non-small cell lung cancer. The V and J genes are TRBV18 and TRBJ2-1, with 13 bases that match TRBD2. The sequenced sample consisted of primary lung tumor tissue. The CDR3 coding sequence is TGTGCCAGCTCACCCGGACTAGCGGGGGCGTACAATGAGCAGTTCTTC. Protein product: CASSPGLAGAYNEQFF.